This entry describes one TCR beta chain. Its target is not known. These data belong to a study of vaccination effects on CD4 cells after COVID-19. Study-level findings and limits: Relatively few convalescent patients took part in the study, which had no early post-infection timepoints.

Before sequencing took place, the ViraFEST assay used viral peptide pools to expand antigen-specific CD4+ T cells. Culture proceeded for about 11 days, and CD4+ T cells were then isolated. It was two doses of either the BNT162b2 or mRNA-1273 vaccine that participants received. Peptides at around 10 ug/ml and IL-2 at 10 IU/ml were added to 1.5 million to 2 million PBMC per well. Fresh IL-2-containing medium replaced half the medium on days 3 and 7. Germline V gene lookup returns CDR1 MNHEY and CDR2 SMNVEV (reference sequence). This CDR3 is 14 amino acids long. The J segment lost 3 bases and the V segment lost 7 bases, leaving 5 bases of the junction unmatched. Using immunoSEQ multiplex PCR, the repertoire was profiled, and TCRdb retains in-frame clones only, with some absent. The sample yields approximately 65,000 clones, around 69% seen once.

The specimen comprised CD4+ T cells from PBMCs cultured with HCoV-229E spike peptides, sampled after COVID-19 vaccination. This clonotype was sampled from a human donor who received a COVID-19 vaccine. This chain connects TRBV27 to TRBJ2-3, with 9 nucleotides matching TRBD2. In nucleotides, the CDR3 is TGTGCCAGCAAGGCGGGGGGGCCGACAGATACGCAGTATTTT. Its protein is CASKAGGPTDTQYF.